A single sample is the source of the 20 T cell receptor beta chains below, sequenced in a study of cytomegalovirus exposure and HLA in healthy donors (dated by TCRdb to 2016 to 2017). The library was generated by the immunoSEQ multiplex PCR assay. For the multiplex PCR, a mixture combining 60 forward primers for TCR Vbeta segments and 13 reverse primers for TCR Jbeta segments was used. Entries here come from immuneACCESS through TCRdb and include only in-frame sequences with V and J called. Some clones fail to appear in such tables; in the studies checked, an unresolved V gene covers under half of the shortfall, and the cause of the remainder is unknown. The sample table shows about 95,000 clones, and approximately 80% are seen once. Approximately 5.1% of the sample lies in the top ten. What was sequenced was PBMCs. The receptor source for this set is a man aged 30 to 45 in good health and CMV-seropositive.

The V gene is TRBV19, the J gene TRBJ2-7; 8 positions agree with TRBD1. The CDR3 has 16 amino acids. Germline values: CDR1 LNHDA, CDR2 SQIVND (reference sequence). V dropped 3 bases and J dropped 5; count of bases not matched to a gene: 12. DNA of the CDR3: TGTGCCAGTAGTATTTACTCCCCCCAGGGGGCTCACGAGCAGTACTTC. It translates to CASSIYSPQGAHEQYF.

This rearrangement joins TRBV7-6 to TRBJ1-1; D ambiguous. There are 13 residues in the CDR3. Trimming removed 2 bases at V and 4 bases at J, with 8 bases between. CDR1 is SGHVS and CDR2 is FNYEAQ in the germline V gene. DNA of the CDR3: TGTGCCAGCAGCTTAATCCGGGGCACTGAAGCTTTCTTT. Translating it yields CASSLIRGTEAFF.

The chain carries TRBV6-5 and TRBJ2-5; 9 nucleotides line up with TRBD1. Germline values: CDR1 MNHEY, CDR2 SVGAGI. The trim removed 0 bases at V and 5 bases at J, leaving 4 bases unmatched. The CDR3 length is 15 residues. The CDR3 spells CASSYSPDRGETQYF. The CDR3 DNA follows: TGTGCCAGCAGTTACTCACCCGACAGGGGGGAGACCCAGTACTTC.

V usage is TRBV4-1 and J usage is TRBJ2-7; TRBD1 is a possible D gene (6 bases). Germline CDR1 MGHRA, CDR2 YSYEKL. There are 16 residues in the CDR3. The V gene lost 4 bases and the J gene lost 5 bases, with 21 bases spanning the gap. CDR3 nucleotide sequence: TGCGCCAGCAGCCCCATCAGGACAGTTACAAGCCACGAGCAGTACTTC. Its translation: CASSPIRTVTSHEQYF.

CDR3 residues: CASSEQEETQYF. Here the CDR3 DNA reads TGTGCCAGCAGTGAACAGGAAGAGACCCAGTACTTC. This chain connects TRBV6-1 to TRBJ2-5, with D unresolved. CDR1 is MNHNS and CDR2 is SASEGT in the germline V gene. V lost 2 bases, J lost 3 bases, and 4 bases lay in between. The CDR3 sequence is 12 residues long.

This chain links TRBV7-2 with TRBJ2-5; perhaps TRBD1 as D (6 bases). The CDR3 contains 13 residues. Trimming cost V 5 bases and J 5 bases, with 12 bases left between them. Germline assignment: CDR1 SGHTA and CDR2 FQGNSA. CDR3 sequence reads: CASSQARGETQYF. Here the CDR3 DNA reads TGTGCCAGCAGCCAGGCGAGGGGGGAGACCCAGTACTTC. Full variable domain (missing parts from reference TRBV7-2 and TRBJ2-5): GAGVSQSPSNKVTEKGKDVELRCDPISGHTALYWYRQSLGQGLEFLIYFQGNSAPDKSGLPSDRFSAERTGGSVSTLTIQRTQQEDSAVYLCASSQARGETQYFGPGTRLLVL.

The rearrangement joins TRBV25-1 to TRBJ1-4; tentatively, D is TRBD1 (6 bases). The germline CDR1 and CDR2 sequences are MGHDK and SYGVNS. This CDR3 has 14 residues. Trimming shortened V by 2 bases and J by 7 bases, and 11 bases separated the two germline ends. This chain's CDR3 is CASSEGGDGEKLFF. Written as DNA, the CDR3 is TGTGCCAGCAGTGAAGGGGGCGATGGTGAAAAACTGTTTTTT.

V usage is TRBV27 and J usage is TRBJ2-7; 8 bases map to TRBD2. The CDR3 spans 15 residues. The junction had 11 bases not matched to a gene; V was cut back by 5 bases and J by 5 bases. In germline, CDR1 is MNHEY, CDR2 SMNVEV (reference sequence). The CDR3 DNA follows: TGTGCCAGCAGTGGCTTAGTAGCGGGACGGAACGAGCAGTACTTC. Amino acids: CASSGLVAGRNEQYF.

The V gene is TRBV6-1, the J gene TRBJ2-7; tentatively, D is TRBD2 (6 bases). Germline CDR1 and CDR2: MNHNS and SASEGT. V was pared by 6 bases and J by 7 bases, with 19 bases between. The CDR3 has 14 residues. The CDR3 nucleotides are TGTGCCAGCAGATTACAAGCCGGGACTTCTGAGCAGTACGTC. It translates to CASRLQAGTSEQYV.

CDR3 protein: CASRSTGSNGYTF. CDR3 in DNA: TGTGCCAGCAGATCCACAGGGAGTAATGGCTACACCTTC. V gene TRBV28 combines with J gene TRBJ1-2; maybe TRBD1 (6 bases). V shed 6 bases and J shed 6 bases, with 14 bases lying between them. CDR1 is MDHEN and CDR2 is SYDVKM in the germline V gene. The CDR3 consists of 13 residues.

The chain combines TRBV27 with TRBJ2-3; 10 bases match TRBD2. The V gene's germline CDR1 is MNHEY and CDR2 SMNVEV (reference sequence). The trim removed 5 bases at V and 2 bases at J, leaving 7 bases unmatched. This CDR3 is built from 16 residues. The CDR3 region has the DNA TGTGCCAGCAGTCCGTGGACTAGCGGCCTCACAGATACGCAGTATTTT. Protein product: CASSPWTSGLTDTQYF.

The chain joins TRBV4-1 to TRBJ1-2; D uncertain. CDR3 length: 15 amino acids. Trimming pared 1 base from V and 5 bases from J, leaving 14 bases between. Looked up from germline, CDR1 is MGHRA and CDR2 is YSYEKL. The CDR3 region is CASSQVTGIRYGYTF. DNA of the CDR3: TGCGCCAGCAGCCAAGTTACCGGGATCCGGTATGGCTACACCTTC.

This clone appeared a single time. As DNA, the CDR3 is TGTGCCAGCAGCTTGGGGGGGCCGGGGCGGGAAAAACTGTTTTTT. This codes for CASSLGGPGREKLFF. The V call is TRBV7-2, the J call TRBJ1-4, with D possibly TRBD1 on 6 matching bases. Looked up from germline, CDR1 is SGHTA and CDR2 is FQGNSA. The CDR3 runs 15 residues. Trimming left V 3 bases short and J 8 bases short, with 16 bases between.

The CDR3 coding sequence is TGCGCCAGCAGCCGCTTCCAGGGAAATCAGCCCCAGCATTTT. It is translated as CASSRFQGNQPQHF. The V call is TRBV4-1, the J call TRBJ1-5; weak D call: TRBD1 (5 bases). The CDR3 has 14 residues. The ends were cut back, 4 bases at V and 4 bases at J, with 11 bases in the middle. Germline V gives CDR1 MGHRA, CDR2 YSYEKL.

This rearrangement joins TRBV13 to TRBJ2-3; the match to TRBD2 covers 10 bases. Germline V gene data show CDR1 as PRHDT and CDR2 as FYEKMQ (reference sequence). This CDR3 is 15 amino acids long. The V segment lost 5 bases and the J segment 1 base; nucleotides outside the gene matches: 3. Here the CDR3 reads CASSLLAGGTDTQYF. In DNA form, the CDR3 reads TGTGCCAGCAGCCTCCTAGCGGGAGGCACAGATACGCAGTATTTT.

As to this clone: One junction end disagrees with the germline gene, perhaps due to a read error. The same CDR3 is also encoded by other DNA sequences in this sample. V is TRBV7-9 and J is TRBJ1-1; 7 bases fit TRBD1. CDR3 length: 16 amino acids. Germline CDR1 SEHNR, CDR2 FQNEAQ (reference sequence). CDR3 residues: CASSFRTGGFGTEAFF. CDR3 sequence (DNA): TGTGCCAGCAGCTTCCGGACAGGTGGATTCGGCACTGAAGCCTTCTTT.

The V gene is TRBV7-9, the J gene TRBJ1-1; TRBD1 matches 10 bases. The CDR3 loop spans 16 amino acids. Trimming cost V 1 base and J 4 bases; bases outside gene matches: 6. In germline, CDR1 is SEHNR, CDR2 FQNEAQ (reference sequence). The CDR3 reads CASSLGDRGRGTEAFF. The CDR3 DNA reads as TGTGCCAGCAGCTTAGGGGACAGGGGTAGAGGCACTGAAGCTTTCTTT.

The chain uses TRBV30 and TRBJ2-3, with D tentatively TRBD1 (6 bases). V lost 6 bases to trimming and J lost 2 bases, with 18 bases between them. The germline gives CDR1 GTSNPN, CDR2 SVGIG (reference sequence). This CDR3 spans 15 amino acids. CDR3 sequence (DNA): TGTGCCTGTTCGATCAGGTTGGGGGCCACAGATACGCAGTATTTT. It translates to CACSIRLGATDTQYF.

V and J are TRBV6-6 and TRBJ1-1, with TRBD1 matching over 8 bases. Germline-derived CDR1 and CDR2 are MNHNY and SVGAGI (reference sequence). The J segment lost 5 bases and the V segment lost 5 bases, leaving 10 bases of the junction unmatched. The CDR3 has 15 residues. CDR3 nucleotides: TGTGCCAGCAGTCCGTTTCAGGACAGGGCGACTGAAGCTTTCTTT. Protein product: CASSPFQDRATEAFF.

The chain recombines TRBV16 with TRBJ1-4; D uncertain. Per the germline V gene, CDR1 is KGHSY and CDR2 is FQNENV. This CDR3 is built from 12 residues. Trimming left V 3 bases short and J 14 bases short, with 13 bases between. In DNA, the CDR3 is TGTGCCAGCAGCCACTCGGTGACAAGTCTGTTTTTT. Translation gives CASSHSVTSLFF.